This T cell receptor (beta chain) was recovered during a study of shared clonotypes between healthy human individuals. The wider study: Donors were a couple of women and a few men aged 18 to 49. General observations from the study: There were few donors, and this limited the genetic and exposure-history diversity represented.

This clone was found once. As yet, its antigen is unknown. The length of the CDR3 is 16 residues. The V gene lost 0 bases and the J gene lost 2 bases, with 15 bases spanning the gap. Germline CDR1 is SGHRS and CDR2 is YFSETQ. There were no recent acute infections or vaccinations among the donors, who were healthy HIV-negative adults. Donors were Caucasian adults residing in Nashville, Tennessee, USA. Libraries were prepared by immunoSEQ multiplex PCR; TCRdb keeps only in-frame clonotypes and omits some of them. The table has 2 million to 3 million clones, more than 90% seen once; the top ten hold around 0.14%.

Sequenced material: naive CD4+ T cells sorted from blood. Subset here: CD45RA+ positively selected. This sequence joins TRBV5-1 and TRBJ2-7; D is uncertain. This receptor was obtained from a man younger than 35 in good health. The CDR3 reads CASSLVVGLGTYEQYF. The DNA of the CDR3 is TGCGCCAGCAGCTTGGTGGTAGGGCTAGGTACCTACGAGCAGTACTTC.